This T cell receptor beta chain was observed in a study of OX40 agonist ivuxolimab in advanced cancers. Overall study context: A mean age of approximately 64 years, range about 20 to 85, was recorded, and approximately 79% were male. General observations from the study: CD8+ T cells were the subset that, on average, had more expanded clones than CD4+. Low clonal expansion, among the lowest seen, marked partial responders at 0.1-3.0 mg/kg.

Note on this clone: The antigen is unknown.

J lost 2 bases, V lost 3 bases, and 7 bases had no gene match. There are 15 residues in the CDR3. Drawing of blood for sampling happened at baseline, at cycle 4 day 1, and at cycle 7 day 1. Clones were read by immunoSEQ multiplex PCR, and TCRdb kept only the in-frame ones, dropping some. This table holds over 45,000 clones, approximately 88% found once. The sample here was CD4+ or CD8+ T cells sorted from blood, taken in a trial of the OX40 agonist ivuxolimab. The clonotype was recovered from an adult with an advanced solid tumor such as melanoma, head and neck, liver or kidney cancer. The chain carries TRBV5-3 and TRBJ1-2; TRBD1 matches at 7 bases. TRBV5-3 is an ORF for which the function is uncertain. Here the CDR3 DNA reads TGTGCCAGAAGCTCCGACAGGGTGTCGAACTATGGCTACACCTTC. It codes for CARSSDRVSNYGYTF.